This T cell receptor (beta chain) was sequenced in a study of blood T cell repertoires in COVID-19. Study context: The origin of the acute and convalescent COVID-19 samples was the United States, Italy and Spain. The cDNA or gDNA used as material had been derived from T cells, B-cell-depleted T cells, or PBMCs.

With 2 bases removed from V and 7 bases from J, the gap between germline ends came to 9 bases. The CDR3 extends over 14 amino acids. Germline values: CDR1 SGHAT, CDR2 FQNNGV. Authors' processing steps: Estimation of nucleated cell counts relied on the amplification of reference gene primers. Clones were read by immunoSEQ multiplex PCR, and TCRdb kept only the in-frame ones, dropping some. V and J calls and clone size are given by that table; D and trimming were obtained from the DNA. The sample lists 150,000 to 200,000 clones; roughly 80% were seen once. The sequence came from a human donor in a cohort sampled during active COVID-19. V is TRBV11-2 and J is TRBJ1-6, with D maybe TRBD1 (5 bases). The specimen sequenced was peripheral blood. Here the CDR3 DNA reads TGTGCCAGCAGCTTAACGGGGGAGAATTCACCCCTCCACTTT. It translates to CASSLTGENSPLHF.